Detailed here is one T cell receptor (beta chain). As yet, its antigen is unknown. Because the CDR3 is missing its conserved closing phenylalanine or tryptophan, this is likely a read error. V was clipped by 2 bases and J by 0 bases; unmatched bases: 18. The CDR3 is 20 amino acids. These data are taken from a study of cytomegalovirus exposure and HLA in healthy donors. General study findings and limits: TCR association rates varied by HLA locus in a later analysis, with DRB1 highest and HLA-C lowest. The later analysis indicated that the majority of CMV-associated TCR beta chains appeared HLA-restricted. Being indistinguishable, some V segments were excluded, TRBV6-2 and TRBV6-3 among them.

13 Jbeta primers and 60 Vbeta primers were used for the PCR. The repertoire was sequenced with immunoSEQ multiplex PCR; TCRdb's copy has only in-frame clones and lacks some. The data hold over 110,000 clones, with roughly 80% observed a single time. This chain uses TRBV5-3 with TRBJ1-2; 8 bases map to TRBD1. TRBV5-3 is annotated as an ORF whose role is uncertain. Input material: PBMCs. The TCR was taken from a young man in good health and CMV-seronegative. The CDR3 protein is CARSFRKGAAGGVANYGYTL. The CDR3 DNA sequence: TGTGCCAGAAGCTTCCGCAAAGGGGCGGCAGGGGGCGTCGCTAACTATGGCTACACCCTC.